This is a list of T cell receptor beta chains from one sample in a study of T-cell memory formation after mild COVID-19. MiXCR was run by TCRdb on the 5' RACE reads, yielding one entry per CDR3 protein. This sample carries about 560,000 distinct CDR3 sequences, about 20% of them seen once, and the ten largest clones take about 11%. The material sequenced was PBMCs or a T cell subset sorted from them (not recorded which). The receptors were sampled from an adult woman who had mild COVID-19 (a few samples of this study predate the infection). Cell type and time point are not known. Each CDR3 is given with its conserved first and last residue. D genes are given only for firm matches. Part of the rows lack a size; the others show once, few, many or a class for expanded clones.

J	D	size	V	DNA	CDR3
TRBJ2-3	TRBD2	.	TRBV12-3/TRBV12-4	TGTGCCAGCAGTGGGGGACTAGCCCTGGGAGATACGCAGTATTTT	CASSGGLALGDTQYF
TRBJ2-7	.	.	TRBV9	TGTGCCAGCAGCGTAGCTTCGGCTAGCTCCGAGCAGTACTTC	CASSVASASSEQYF
TRBJ1-5	.	.	TRBV6-1	TGTGCCAGCAGTGGACAGTTCAATCAGCCCCAGCATTTT	CASSGQFNQPQHF
TRBJ1-3	.	many	TRBV7-3	TGTGCCAGCAGCCCGGACGGGAAGGCTGGAAACACCATATATTTT	CASSPDGKAGNTIYF
TRBJ2-5	.	.	TRBV12-3/TRBV12-4	TGTGCCAGCACCGATTACCAAGAGACCCAGTACTTC	CASTDYQETQYF
TRBJ1-1	TRBD1	.	TRBV30	TGTGCCTGGGGCCCCGGGACAGGGGGCATGAACACTGAAGCTTTCTTT	CAWGPGTGGMNTEAFF
TRBJ2-7	.	few	TRBV6-2/TRBV6-3	TGTGCCAGCAGTTGGGAACGGGGACTGAACTACGAGCAGTACTTC	CASSWERGLNYEQYF
TRBJ2-3	TRBD2	.	TRBV4-2	TGTGCCAGCAGCCAAGTTGAGGCGGGGGACACAGATACGCAGTATTTT	CASSQVEAGDTDTQYF
TRBJ2-1	.	few	TRBV6-6	TGTGCCAGCAAGTTGGACGGAAACAATGAGCAGTTCTTC	CASKLDGNNEQFF
TRBJ2-3	.	few	TRBV30	TGTGCCTGGAGTGTACACCTGTACCCCTATACGCAGTATTTT	CAWSVHLYPYTQYF
TRBJ2-1	.	.	TRBV25-1	TGTGCCAGCAGTGGAGCTGGACAATCCTACAATGAGCAGTTCTTC	CASSGAGQSYNEQFF